A selection of T cell receptor beta chains follows, all from one sample in a study of blood T cell repertoires in COVID-19. Sequenced by immunoSEQ multiplex PCR; TCRdb stores in-frame clones only, minus some. The sample consists of 150,000 to 200,000 clones, about 85% of them appearing once. The sequencing input was peripheral blood. These TCRs come from a person between 65 and 80 years old with COVID-19, enrolled during active disease. The CDR3 runs from the conserved cysteine through the conserved F or W. D genes are given only for firm matches. Expanded clones are given a class, and other clones once, few, many or no size at all.

V	J	D	size	DNA	CDR3
TRBV5-6	TRBJ2-3	NA	NA	TGTGCCAGCAGCTTGTCGGGCACAGATACGCAGTATTTT	CASSLSGTDTQYF
TRBV19	TRBJ1-4	TRBD1	NA	TGTGCCAGTAACAGGGGGCGCGATGAAAAACTGTTTTTT	CASNRGRDEKLFF
TRBV28	TRBJ1-3	TRBD1	NA	TGTGCCAGCAGTCCGGGACAGGGGGCCGGAAACACCATATATTTT	CASSPGQGAGNTIYF
TRBV14	TRBJ2-7	TRBD1	NA	TGTGCCAGCAGCCGGATCGATCGGACAGGTCATTTCTCCTACGAGCAGTACTTC	CASSRIDRTGHFSYEQYF
TRBV5-4	TRBJ1-2	TRBD1	few	TGTGCCAGCAGCCTCCCGGTCACAGGGGCAGGTGGCTACACCTTC	CASSLPVTGAGGYTF
TRBV9	TRBJ1-1	TRBD1	NA	TGTGCCAGCAGCCCTCCGGGACAGGGAATGAACACTGAAGCTTTCTTT	CASSPPGQGMNTEAFF
TRBV10-2	TRBJ1-5	NA	NA	TGCGCCAGCAGTGAGGGGCCTTATAGCAATCAGCCCCAGCATTTT	CASSEGPYSNQPQHF
TRBV5-1	TRBJ2-1	TRBD1	once	TGCGCCAGCAGCGTGCCCTCCGGGACAGGGGGTGATGAGCAGTTCTTC	CASSVPSGTGGDEQFF
TRBV4-3	TRBJ2-3	NA	NA	TGCGCCAGCAGCCGGGGCGGTACCTTTGGGACAGATACGCAGTATTTT	CASSRGGTFGTDTQYF
TRBV9	TRBJ1-4	NA	NA	TGTGCCAGCAGCGTATCCGGATCTAGATATGAAAAACTGTTTTTT	CASSVSGSRYEKLFF
TRBV5-6	TRBJ1-5	TRBD1	NA	TGTGCCAGCAGCTTGGGACACAGGGGGAGAGGCAATCAGCCCCAGCATTTT	CASSLGHRGRGNQPQHF
TRBV7-2	TRBJ2-1	TRBD1	NA	TGTGCCAGCAGCTTAGCGATTGGACAGGGTTACAATGAGCAGTTCTTC	CASSLAIGQGYNEQFF
TRBV10-3	TRBJ1-1	NA	NA	TGTGCCATCAGTGAGACTGACTTAATGAACACTGAAGCTTTCTTT	CAISETDLMNTEAFF
TRBV13	TRBJ2-3	TRBD2	NA	TGTGCCAGCAGCCCGGCGGGGCTAGCGGGAGCGGGTACGCAGTATTTT	CASSPAGLAGAGTQYF
TRBV5-1	TRBJ2-3	NA	NA	TGCGCCAGCAGCCTGGATACTCAGGGCACAGATACGCAGTATTTT	CASSLDTQGTDTQYF
TRBV27	TRBJ2-5	TRBD2	once	TGTGCCAGCAGTTTATCTCCTAGCGGGGGAGGGGAGACCCAGTACTTC	CASSLSPSGGGETQYF
TRBV5-1	TRBJ2-3	NA	NA	TGCGCCAGCAGCTTGGGAGGGCTAGGCACAGATACGCAGTATTTT	CASSLGGLGTDTQYF
TRBV7-9	TRBJ1-2	TRBD1	NA	TGTGCCAGCAGCTTAGCTCGGGACAGGGGGCTAGGTCATGGCTACACCTTC	CASSLARDRGLGHGYTF
TRBV7-2	TRBJ1-2	NA	NA	TGTGCCAGCAGCGTGGGACGCGGGGTGGGTGGCTACACCTTC	CASSVGRGVGGYTF
TRBV7-2	TRBJ1-2	NA	NA	TGTGCCAGCAGCTTAGAATTCCGAGACTACACCTTC	CASSLEFRDYTF
TRBV5-3	TRBJ1-1	NA	NA	TGTGCCAGAAGCAGGCGGTTTTGTGAAGCTTTCTTT	CARSRRFCEAFF
TRBV9	TRBJ1-4	NA	NA	TGTGCCAGCAGCGTAGGACACGCAACTAATGAAAAACTGTTTTTT	CASSVGHATNEKLFF
TRBV2	TRBJ2-5	NA	NA	TGTGCCAGCAGTGAATTAGGGGAAGAGACCCAGTACTTC	CASSELGEETQYF
TRBV4-2	TRBJ2-1	NA	NA	TGTGCCAGCAGCAGGAACCCCCAGGTTGAGCAGTTCTTC	CASSRNPQVEQFF
TRBV7-8	TRBJ2-1	NA	NA	TGTGCCAGCAGCTTAAGGTCCAGGGTACCGAACAATGAGCAGTTCTTC	CASSLRSRVPNNEQFF
TRBV6-2/TRBV6-3	TRBJ2-1	NA	NA	TGTGCCAGCAGTTATCAGGCAGGGCGAGCCTCCTACAATGAGCAGTTCTTC	CASSYQAGRASYNEQFF
TRBV18	TRBJ2-1	NA	NA	TGTGCCAGCTCACCTCGAGAACGCGGGAACAGTAATGAGCAGTTCTTC	CASSPRERGNSNEQFF